Here is one TCR beta chain with its context. Its antigen target is currently unknown. There are no base qualities to consult, and no much larger clone falls within one base. These data originate in a study of control samples from healthy donors and cancer patients (TCRdb year 2020). The library relied on the immunoSEQ multiplex PCR assay. TCRdb limited this immuneACCESS table to in-frame rearrangements with V and J called. A share of clones is missing; checked studies link under half to unresolved V genes, and the rest is unexplained. Counted in this sample were roughly 400,000 clones; 90% of them appeared once. The ten most abundant clones make up just under 6.5% of the sample. The germline ends are 11 bases apart after V is trimmed by 3 bases and J by 0 bases. The germline V gene specifies MDHEN as CDR1 and SYDVKM as CDR2. Measured from the cysteine to the phenylalanine, the CDR3 is 15 residues long. Of the read, only the CDR3 DNA is kept; its 45 bases are in frame from base 1.

This sequence was found in a middle-aged man with head and neck cancer. The sequenced material came from PBMCs. Recombination connected TRBV28 to TRBJ1-1; TRBD1 is perhaps the D gene, given 6 matching bases. The nucleotide sequence is given as TGTGCCAGCAGTTTTTTGGACAGAATGAACACTGAAGCTTTCTTT. This gives the protein CASSFLDRMNTEAFF.